Listed below are T cell receptor beta chains from one sample, sequenced in a study of CD8+ T cells in alopecia areata. Repertoires were generated with immunoSEQ multiplex PCR, while TCRdb's copy carries only in-frame clones and drops some. The table lists over 95,000 clones, 41% of them singletons. Material for sequencing was CD4+ T cells sorted from blood. These receptors were obtained from a human donor with alopecia areata. Both conserved end residues are part of each CDR3. A D gene is named only where the DNA matches it firmly. Rows may omit the clone size; those that give it use once, few, many or a size class.

TRBJ2-7 | few | TRBV11-2 | NA | TGTGCCAGCAGCTTGCCGGGCCCCTACGAGCAGTACTTC | CASSLPGPYEQYF
TRBJ1-5 | NA | TRBV19 | TRBD1 | TGTGCCAGTAGTATTAACAGGGGGCACGATCAGCCCCAGCATTTT | CASSINRGHDQPQHF
TRBJ2-3 | NA | TRBV5-1 | TRBD1 | TGCGCCAGCAGCTTGTATGTCAGGGGGCAGGATACGCAGTATTTT | CASSLYVRGQDTQYF
TRBJ2-5 | NA | TRBV4-2 | NA | TGTGCCAGCAGCCAAGAAAGGGTCAAGACCCAGTACTTC | CASSQERVKTQYF
TRBJ1-1 | few | TRBV30 | NA | TGTGCCTGGAGCTCGACAGGACTGAACACTGAAGCTTTCTTT | CAWSSTGLNTEAFF
TRBJ2-3 | NA | TRBV5-4 | NA | TGTGCCAGCAGCCCGGACCCTTCCACAGATACGCAGTATTTT | CASSPDPSTDTQYF
TRBJ2-7 | NA | TRBV30 | NA | TGTGCCTGGAGGGAGAAACCGGGACCAGGTCCCTTTGAGCAGTACTTC | CAWREKPGPGPFEQYF
TRBJ1-2 | once | TRBV29-1 | TRBD1 | TGCAGCGTTGGACAGGGGTATGGCTACACCTTC | CSVGQGYGYTF
TRBJ2-1 | few | TRBV5-1 | NA | TGCGCCAGCAGCATAACCTCCGGTAGCCACAATGAGCAGTTCTTC | CASSITSGSHNEQFF
TRBJ2-5 | few | TRBV27 | NA | TGTGCCAGCAGTTTTGAATGGGCAGGGCGGGAGACCCAGTACTTC | CASSFEWAGRETQYF
TRBJ2-5 | NA | TRBV11-2 | TRBD2 | TGTGCCAGCAGCCCCAGAGGCGGGGCGGGGGGAGAGACCCAGTACTTC | CASSPRGGAGGETQYF
TRBJ2-5 | NA | TRBV7-6 | NA | TGTGCAACATCCGGTTCGGAGACCCAGTACTTC | CATSGSETQYF
TRBJ1-1 | NA | TRBV5-1 | NA | TGCGCCAGCAGCATAGACGGGAACACTGAAGCTTTCTTT | CASSIDGNTEAFF
TRBJ1-2 | NA | TRBV30 | NA | TGTGCCTGGAGTGTAAATCGGTGGGACTATGGCTACACCTTC | CAWSVNRWDYGYTF
TRBJ2-7 | few | TRBV7-8 | TRBD1 | TGTGCCAGCAGCCCAGACAGGGGGCCTCCCTACGAGCAGTACTTC | CASSPDRGPPYEQYF
TRBJ1-4 | NA | TRBV16 | TRBD1 | TGTGCCAGCAGCCAGGCCGGGACAGCGAATGAAAAACTGTTTTTT | CASSQAGTANEKLFF
TRBJ2-7 | NA | TRBV30 | NA | TGTGCCTGGAGTGCGATGGGGGTTCGCGCGTTTTCCTACGAGCAGTACTTC | CAWSAMGVRAFSYEQYF
TRBJ2-3 | few | TRBV28 | NA | TGTGCCAGCAGTTTTGTCGGGAAAGGCACAGATACGCAGTATTTT | CASSFVGKGTDTQYF
TRBJ2-7 | NA | TRBV4-1 | NA | TGCGCCAGCAGCCGATCCCGGGTATGGGTCTCCGAGCAGTACTTC | CASSRSRVWVSEQYF
TRBJ2-5 | NA | TRBV6-5 | TRBD2 | TGTGCCAGCAGCCTGACTAGCAGGGAGACCCAGTACTTC | CASSLTSRETQYF
TRBJ2-5 | NA | TRBV18 | NA | TGTGCCAGCTCCCGGGGCCCTCAAGAGACCCAGTACTTC | CASSRGPQETQYF
TRBJ2-5 | NA | TRBV29-1 | TRBD1 | TGCAGCGTTAGGACAGGCCAAGGGACCCAGTACTTC | CSVRTGQGTQYF
TRBJ1-1 | NA | TRBV29-1 | TRBD1 | TGCAGCGTCGCAGGGGGCCCGAACACTGAAGCTTTCTTT | CSVAGGPNTEAFF
TRBJ1-1 | NA | TRBV29-1 | TRBD1 | TGCAGCGTTGAGGGACAGGGAGGCACTGAAGCTTTCTTT | CSVEGQGGTEAFF
TRBJ2-1 | NA | TRBV7-6 | NA | TGTGCCAGCAGCTTTCTTCGGGTTCATGAGCAGTTCTTC | CASSFLRVHEQFF
TRBJ2-5 | NA | TRBV5-1 | TRBD1 | TGCGCCAGCAGCTTGGCACAGGGGAATCAAGAGACCCAGTACTTC | CASSLAQGNQETQYF
TRBJ1-6 | NA | TRBV5-1 | TRBD1 | TGCGCCAGCAACAAAAGCCCCGGGACAGGGGATTCACCCCTCCACTTT | CASNKSPGTGDSPLHF
TRBJ2-1 | few | TRBV7-9 | TRBD2 | TGTGCCAGCAGTCAGGCACTAGCGGGGTACAATGAGCAGTTCTTC | CASSQALAGYNEQFF
TRBJ1-2 | NA | TRBV30 | NA | TGTGCCTGGAGTTCAGGGGCATATGGCTACACCTTC | CAWSSGAYGYTF
TRBJ1-1 | few | TRBV30 | NA | TGTGCCTGGAGGACATCTAACACTGAAGCTTTCTTT | CAWRTSNTEAFF
TRBJ1-5 | few | TRBV10-3 | NA | TGTGCCATTGGACAGCCGAATCAGCCCCAGCATTTT | CAIGQPNQPQHF
TRBJ1-5 | once | TRBV10-3 | NA | TGTGCCATCAGTGAGGACGGAGATAGCAATCAGCCCCAGCATTTT | CAISEDGDSNQPQHF
TRBJ2-7 | NA | TRBV4-1 | NA | TGCGCCAGCAGCCGCCAACAGGGAGTTTACGAGCAGTACTTC | CASSRQQGVYEQYF
TRBJ2-1 | NA | TRBV11-3 | TRBD2 | TGTGCCAGCAGCCCGGGACTAGCGGGGGATGAGCAGTTCTTC | CASSPGLAGDEQFF
TRBJ2-4 | NA | TRBV2 | NA | TGTGCCAGCAGAGAACTGACGCAAGCCAAAAACATTCAGTACTTC | CASRELTQAKNIQYF
TRBJ1-3 | NA | TRBV7-2 | TRBD1 | TGTGCCAGCAGCCTACAGGACAGGGTGAGAGGAAACACCATATATTTT | CASSLQDRVRGNTIYF
TRBJ1-2 | NA | TRBV19 | NA | TGTGCCAGTAGTATCGGACAGCCAATCGATGGCTACACCTTC | CASSIGQPIDGYTF
TRBJ2-3 | few | TRBV15 | NA | TGTGCCACCAGTGGCGGGTTGTCTAGCACAGATACGCAGTATTTT | CATSGGLSSTDTQYF
TRBJ1-5 | NA | TRBV30 | NA | TGTGCCTGGACCTCGGGTGAAAATCAGCCCCAGCATTTT | CAWTSGENQPQHF
TRBJ2-3 | NA | TRBV5-4 | TRBD1 | TGTGCCAGCAGCTTGGGGACAGGGTACACAGATACGCAGTATTTT | CASSLGTGYTDTQYF
TRBJ2-2 | NA | TRBV18 | NA | TGTGCAAGCTCACCACTCACGGCCGGGGAGCTGTTTTTT | CASSPLTAGELFF
TRBJ2-1 | NA | TRBV30 | TRBD2 | TGTGCCTGGTCCGTCGGGGGGTACGACAATGAGCAGTTCTTC | CAWSVGGYDNEQFF
TRBJ2-5 | few | TRBV29-1 | TRBD1 | TGCAGCGTCGCAGGGGGCCGTAGAGAGACCCAGTACTTC | CSVAGGRRETQYF
TRBJ2-3 | NA | TRBV28 | NA | TGTGCCAGCAGTTTAAAACGGGGATGGCCAGATACGCAGTATTTT | CASSLKRGWPDTQYF
TRBJ1-5 | NA | TRBV18 | NA | TGTGCCAGCTCCCCACGGGGCCTGGAGCCCCAGCATTTT | CASSPRGLEPQHF
TRBJ2-7 | NA | TRBV19 | NA | TGTGCCAGTAGGGTTCGGGCGGAAGGGGTCTACGAGCAGTACTTC | CASRVRAEGVYEQYF
TRBJ1-1 | NA | TRBV30 | TRBD1 | TGTGCCTGGAGTGTAGGAACAGGGGGCGCAGCTGAAGCTTTCTTT | CAWSVGTGGAAEAFF
TRBJ2-7 | few | TRBV5-1 | TRBD2 | TGCGCCAGCAGCTTACATACGGGACTAGCGGGTATCTACGAGCAGTACTTC | CASSLHTGLAGIYEQYF
TRBJ2-5 | NA | TRBV29-1 | TRBD2 | TGCAGCGTACTTGTTAGCGGGAGAGAGACCCAGTACTTC | CSVLVSGRETQYF
TRBJ2-7 | NA | TRBV4-3 | TRBD1 | TGCGCCAGCAGCCAAGAGGGGACAGTCTCCTACGAGCAGTACTTC | CASSQEGTVSYEQYF
TRBJ2-7 | NA | TRBV18 | NA | TGTGCCAGCTCACCCCCGCAGGGCCTCTACGAGCAGTACTTC | CASSPPQGLYEQYF
TRBJ1-1 | NA | TRBV9 | NA | TGTGCCAGCAGCTCCCCGGTGTGGGGGAGCACTGAAGCTTTCTTT | CASSSPVWGSTEAFF
TRBJ2-7 | NA | TRBV5-1 | NA | TGCGCCAGCAGCCCTCGGCAGTCCTACGAGCAGTACTTC | CASSPRQSYEQYF
TRBJ2-3 | NA | TRBV2 | TRBD2 | TGTGCCAGCAGACGACTAGCGCGAACCGTCACAGATACGCAGTATTTT | CASRRLARTVTDTQYF
TRBJ1-4 | NA | TRBV30 | NA | TGTGCCTGGAGTGCAAGGATTGCAACTAATGAAAAACTGTTTTTT | CAWSARIATNEKLFF
TRBJ2-5 | NA | TRBV10-3 | TRBD2 | TGTGCCATCGGAAGCGGGGTACAAGAGACCCAGTACTTC | CAIGSGVQETQYF
TRBJ2-7 | NA | TRBV7-2 | TRBD2 | TGTGCCAGCAGCTTAGGAAGCGGGGGTGGGGAGCAGTACTTC | CASSLGSGGGEQYF
TRBJ2-5 | NA | TRBV7-2 | TRBD2 | TGTGCCAGCAGAGTTAGCGGGGCAGAGACCCAGTACTTC | CASRVSGAETQYF
TRBJ2-5 | NA | TRBV27 | NA | TGTGCCAGCAGTTTATCTCAGGTGGGGACGTTCCAAGAGACCCAGTACTTC | CASSLSQVGTFQETQYF
TRBJ1-4 | NA | TRBV7-9 | TRBD1 | TGTGCCAGCAGCTCTAGGGGGACAGCTAATGAAAAACTGTTTTTT | CASSSRGTANEKLFF